Shown below are 4 T cell receptor beta chains from a single sample sequenced in a study of prognosis after radiotherapy for stage I lung cancer. TCR beta CDR3 was amplified from genomic DNA by two-round multiplex PCR. Round one of PCR was performed, and it used primers specific to each TRBV and TRBJ gene. Via MiXCR, TCRdb re-called the multiplex PCR reads, giving one row per CDR3 protein. The table includes about 20,000 distinct CDR3 sequences, around 47% detected once. The source material was PBMCs, sampled before or after stereotactic body radiation therapy (not recorded which). The receptors here all came from a donor of 50 years or more with non-small cell lung cancer.

In its sample, this clonotype was seen many times. The chain couples TRBV2 to TRBJ2-5; D unclear. The CDR3 extends over 10 amino acids. The germline V gene has CDR1 SNHLY and CDR2 FYNNEI. Trimming stripped 1 base from V and 6 bases from J, with 0 bases between. As DNA, the CDR3 is TGTGCCAGCAGTGAAGAGACCCAGTACTTC. It translates to CASSEETQYF.

About this clonotype itself: This may arise from a read error, as a much more abundant clone is one base away. This sequence joins TRBV9 and TRBJ2-5, with D perhaps TRBD2 (6 bases). This CDR3 is built from 13 residues. Per germline, CDR1 SGDLS and CDR2 YYNGEE. CDR3 DNA: TGTGCCATCAGCGCCGGGAGCCTGGAGACCCAGTACTTC. Translation: CAISAGSLETQYF. Together with reference TRBV9 and TRBJ2-5, the CDR3 gives the full variable domain: DSGVTQTPKHLITATGQRVTLRCSPRSGDLSVYWYQQSLDQGLQFLIQYYNGEERAKGNILERFSAQQFPDLHSELNLSSLELGDSALYFCAISAGSLETQYFGPGTRLLVL.

The chain couples TRBV5-1 to TRBJ1-2, with D perhaps TRBD1 (6 bases). Trimming shortened V by 5 bases and J by 9 bases, and 23 bases separated the two germline ends. Germline CDR1 reads SGHRS; CDR2 reads YFSETQ. The length of the CDR3 is 15 residues. As DNA, the CDR3 is TGCGCCAGCAGGACCTTGGGGGGCGCAGGTTATTGCTACACCTTC. Translated: CASRTLGGAGYCYTF.

This clonotype came up many times. This sequence joins TRBV6-2 or TRBV6-3 and TRBJ2-3, with D uncertain. The CDR3 runs 15 residues. Germline V gene data show CDR1 as MNHEY and CDR2 as SVGEGT. V gave up 0 bases and J gave up 6 bases, with 13 bases separating them. CDR3 in DNA: TGTGCCAGCAGTTACTCGAGAAAGGGATCGGATACGCAGTATTTT. Amino acid sequence: CASSYSRKGSDTQYF.